A single sample gave rise to the 15 T cell receptor beta chains below, sequenced in a study of low-dose radiotherapy and immunotherapy resistance in tumors. Alpha- and beta-chain coverage of first-strand cDNA came from TRAV- and TRBV-specific primers. Amplification of TCRs used a constant-region primer and V-primer adapter for roughly 18 PCR cycles. One entry per CDR3 protein, called by TCRdb with MiXCR from the reads. The sample records approximately 14,000 distinct CDR3 sequences, 75% being singletons. These receptors were collected from a human donor with advanced metastatic prostate, ovarian, gallbladder or colorectal cancer (not recorded which). This table probably holds off-target reads from a library built for another chain.

This clonotype appeared a few times. CDR3 amino acids: CASSDLEGSSYEQYF. In nucleotides, the CDR3 is TGTGCCAGCAGTGACCTTGAGGGGAGCTCCTACGAGCAGTACTTC. This chain joins TRBV6-5 and TRBJ2-7; D may match TRBD1 or TRBD2 (5 bases each). CDR3 length: 15 residues. Germline V gene lookup returns CDR1 MNHEY and CDR2 SVGAGI. V shed 5 bases and J shed 0 bases, with 14 bases lying between them.

The rearrangement uses TRBV12-3 or TRBV12-4 and TRBJ1-1, with 8 bases lining up with TRBD1. The CDR3 sequence is 16 residues long. J gave up 4 bases and V 5 bases, and 12 bases lay outside the gene matches. In DNA form, the CDR3 reads TGTGCCAGCAGTCTTGGGGCTTGGACAGGGAGCACTGAAGCTTTCTTT. This sequence encodes CASSLGAWTGSTEAFF.

This clonotype appeared once. CDR3 nucleotide sequence: TGTGCCAGCAGCTTGAGGGACCGGTATTCACCCCTCCACTTT. This sequence encodes CASSLRDRYSPLHF. The gene calls are TRBV5-6 and TRBJ1-6; D is perhaps TRBD1 (5 bases). V shed 1 base and J shed 8 bases, with 10 bases lying between them. The CDR3 spans 14 residues. Germline loops: CDR1 SGHDT, CDR2 YYEEEE.

Here the CDR3 reads CASSFTGNQPQHF. CDR3 bases: TGCGCCAGCAGCTTTACAGGGAATCAGCCCCAGCATTTT. The chain recombines TRBV5-1 with TRBJ1-5, with D possibly being TRBD1 (6 bases). The CDR3 is 13 residues long. The ends were cut back, 2 bases at V and 4 bases at J, with 7 bases in the middle. CDR1 and CDR2 from the germline V gene are SGHRS and YFSETQ. Using reference TRBV5-1 and TRBJ1-5 for the parts outside the CDR3, the full variable domain is KAGVTQTPRYLIKTRGQQVTLSCSPISGHRSVSWYQQTPGQGLQFLFEYFSETQRNKGNFPGRFSGRQFSNSRSEMNVSTLELGDSALYLCASSFTGNQPQHFGDGTRLSIL.

This clonotype was observed a few times. The J gene is TRBJ2-1, the V gene TRBV7-9; no firm D call. CDR3 length: 14 residues. V lost 0 bases and J 6 bases, leaving 9 bases between the germline ends. Per germline, CDR1 SEHNR and CDR2 FQNEAQ (reference sequence). The CDR3 protein is CASSLAVASNEQFF. CDR3 coding DNA: TGTGCCAGCAGCTTAGCGGTAGCATCCAATGAGCAGTTCTTC.

V usage is TRBV7-2 and J usage is TRBJ1-2; 9 bases are shared with TRBD1. The CDR3 totals 14 residues. After removal of 5 bases from V and 2 bases from J, the junction contained 3 bases not matched to a gene. Germline CDR1 is SGHTA and CDR2 is FQGNSA. The CDR3 region is CASSRDRGNYGYTF. CDR3 nucleotides: TGTGCCAGCAGCCGCGACAGGGGGAACTATGGCTACACCTTC.

V gene TRBV21-1 combines with J gene TRBJ2-3; TRBD1 is the table's D call and was not checked against the DNA. TRBV21-1 is labeled a pseudogene. The CDR3 consists of 14 residues. For the CDR3, the DNA is TGTGCCAGCTCCCCCGGGGGGGCATCAGATACGCAGTATTTT. Its protein is CASSPGGASDTQYF.

This clonotype has just a few counts. This rearrangement joins TRBV5-4 to TRBJ1-6, with D uncertain. CDR1 and CDR2 from the germline V gene are SGHNT and YYREEE (reference sequence). The CDR3 extends over 13 amino acids. The V gene lost 4 bases and the J gene lost 7 bases, with 9 bases spanning the gap. The CDR3, as DNA: TGTGCCAGCAGCACCACCATAAATTCACCCCTCCACTTT. Amino acids: CASSTTINSPLHF. The full variable domain, in which reference TRBV5-4 and TRBJ1-6 provide the parts outside the CDR3, is ETGVTQSPTHLIKTRGQQVTLRCSSQSGHNTVSWYQQALGQGPQFIFQYYREEENGRGNFPPRFSGLQFPNYSSELNVNALELDDSALYLCASSTTINSPLHFGNGTRLTVT.

V gene TRBV7-2 combines with J gene TRBJ2-2; 10 nucleotides agree with TRBD2. Germline CDR1 is SGHTA and CDR2 is FQGNSA. There are 17 residues in the CDR3. V shed 1 base and J 6 bases; nucleotides not matched to a gene: 8. The CDR3 bases are TGTGCCAGCAGCTTAGTTGCTAGCGGGGGAGTCTCCGGGGAGCTGTTTTTT. Translation: CASSLVASGGVSGELFF.

This clonotype has only a few counts. This chain joins TRBV6-5 and TRBJ1-1, with a tentative D call TRBD1 (5 bases). Trimming removed 4 bases at V and 0 bases at J, with 12 bases between. Germline values: CDR1 MNHEY, CDR2 SVGAGI. The CDR3 runs 15 residues. CDR3 in DNA: TGTGCCAGCAGTTCCCTGGGGGGAGTGAACACTGAAGCTTTCTTT. This gives the protein CASSSLGGVNTEAFF.

The chain joins TRBV7-2 to TRBJ2-5; 8 nucleotides agree with TRBD2. Germline values: CDR1 SGHTA, CDR2 FQGNSA. CDR3 size: 13 residues. Trimming removed 5 bases from V and 5 bases from J; junction bases left unmatched: 4. This CDR3 reads CASSLGLAETQYF. The CDR3 nucleotides are TGTGCCAGCAGCCTCGGACTAGCTGAGACCCAGTACTTC.

This chain links TRBV12-3 or TRBV12-4 with TRBJ2-1; 12 bases match TRBD2. The CDR3 sequence is 14 residues long. Trimming at V came to 6 bases and at J to 4 bases, leaving 1 base not matched to a gene. In DNA, the CDR3 is TGTGCCAGCAGCCTAGCGGGGGGGTACAATGAGCAGTTCTTC. Residues: CASSLAGGYNEQFF.

V gene TRBV2 combines with J gene TRBJ2-1, with a weak D call TRBD1 (5 bases). The V gene's germline CDR1 is SNHLY and CDR2 FYNNEI. The germline V and J ends were trimmed by 7 bases and 0 bases, with 13 bases remaining between them. The CDR3 contains 15 residues. The CDR3 loop is CASIPEGVSYNEQFF. CDR3 DNA sequence: TGTGCCAGCATTCCCGAAGGGGTCTCCTACAATGAGCAGTTCTTC.

The chain couples TRBV14 to TRBJ2-4; tentatively, D is TRBD1 or TRBD2 (5 bases each). V was clipped by 4 bases and J by 8 bases, with 21 bases between them. Germline-derived CDR1 and CDR2 are SGHDN and FVKESK. CDR3 length: 16 residues. CDR3 sequence: CASSPGRALGRDIQYF. The DNA for the CDR3 is TGTGCCAGCAGCCCGGGGCGGGCCCTGGGAAGGGACATTCAGTACTTC.

The chain combines TRBV5-1 with TRBJ2-7; D is perhaps TRBD1 or TRBD2 (5 bases each). The V end was cut by 0 bases, the J end by 2 bases, with 9 bases between. This CDR3 region has 14 residues. The germline gives CDR1 SGHRS, CDR2 YFSETQ. The CDR3 loop reads CASSLGDGTYEQYF. CDR3 DNA: TGCGCCAGCAGCTTGGGGGACGGAACCTACGAGCAGTACTTC.